The 32 T cell receptor beta chains in this list originate from one sample, sequenced in a study of beta chain features in type 1 diabetes. Their target antigens are unknown. General study points: For Type 1 diabetes patients, all four CD4+ subsets carried TCRB CDR3s that were moderately but significantly shorter.

cDNA synthesis used the whole RNA isolate, giving expressed TCRB sequences. Repertoires were generated with immunoSEQ multiplex PCR, while TCRdb's copy carries only in-frame clones and drops some. This table has about 360,000 clones, over 9.5% appearing once. The sequenced material came from naive CD4+ T cells from blood. Receptor source: a woman under 30 with type 1 diabetes.

The V call is TRBV6-1, the J call TRBJ2-7; maybe TRBD1 (6 bases). This CDR3 spans 14 amino acids. Germline V gives CDR1 MNHNS, CDR2 SASEGT. Trimming removed 6 bases at V and 0 bases at J, with 12 bases between. The CDR3 is CASRQGSLSYEQYF. Here the CDR3 DNA reads TGTGCCAGCAGGCAGGGGTCCCTCTCCTACGAGCAGTACTTC.

CDR3 loop: CARSSGRAYNEQFF. The CDR3 bases are TGTGCCCGAAGTAGCGGGAGGGCCTACAATGAGCAGTTCTTC. The V and J genes are TRBV30 and TRBJ2-1, with 11 bases aligning to TRBD2. The V and J ends lost 8 bases and 2 bases, in that order; junction bases with no gene match: 5. The length of the CDR3 is 14 residues. Germline CDR1 and CDR2: GTSNPN and SVGIG (reference sequence). Full variable domain (remainder filled in from reference TRBV30 and TRBJ2-1): SQTIHQWPATLVQPVGSPLSLECTVEGTSNPNLYWYRQAAGRGLQLLFYSVGIGQISSEVPQNLSASRPQDRQFILSSKKLLLSDSGFYLCARSSGRAYNEQFFGPGTRLTVL.

This clone was detected only a few times. V is TRBV5-4 and J is TRBJ2-7, with no clear D. This CDR3 is built from 13 residues. V dropped 0 bases and J dropped 0 bases, with 4 bases sitting between them. Germline assignment: CDR1 SGHNT and CDR2 YYREEE (reference sequence). CDR3 nucleotide sequence: TGTGCCAGCAGCTTGGACGGCTCCTACGAGCAGTACTTC. This encodes CASSLDGSYEQYF.

A few counts support this clone. This chain links TRBV25-1 with TRBJ1-6, with 7 bases matching TRBD1. V lost 1 base and J lost 9; bases outside the gene matches: 9. This CDR3 is 16 amino acids long. CDR1 is MGHDK, CDR2 SYGVNS, per germline. CDR3 region: CASSESGTEFRSPLHF. The CDR3 DNA sequence: TGTGCCAGCAGTGAATCCGGGACAGAGTTTCGTTCACCCCTCCACTTT.

V is TRBV15 and J is TRBJ2-7, with D tentatively TRBD2 (5 bases). V was pared by 1 base and J by 3 bases, with 7 bases between. CDR1 and CDR2 from the germline V gene are LNHNV and YYDKDF (reference sequence). This CDR3 contains 13 residues. The CDR3 bases are TGTGCCACCAGCAGAGGAGGGTACTACGAGCAGTACTTC. Translation gives CATSRGGYYEQYF.

The genes are TRBV2 and TRBJ1-5; the D gene is possibly TRBD1 (5 bases). The CDR3 is made up of 14 amino acids. V lost 2 bases, J lost 6 bases, and 11 bases lay in between. In germline, CDR1 is SNHLY, CDR2 FYNNEI. The CDR3 spells CASSESGIGQPQHF. For the CDR3, the DNA is TGTGCCAGCAGTGAATCAGGGATCGGTCAGCCCCAGCATTTT.

This chain links TRBV19 with TRBJ1-2; D unresolved. CDR1 is LNHDA and CDR2 is SQIVND in the germline V gene (reference sequence). The CDR3 is 12 residues long. V was trimmed by 3 bases and J by 10 bases, leaving 12 bases between them. The CDR3 nucleotides read TGTGCCAGTAGTATCCCCACAAATCTCTACACCTTC. Encoded protein: CASSIPTNLYTF.

This clone was detected a few times. This rearrangement joins TRBV25-1 to TRBJ1-2; D unclear. CDR1 MGHDK and CDR2 SYGVNS come from the germline V gene. This CDR3 has 16 residues. V was pared by 6 bases and J by 0 bases, with 17 bases between. The CDR3 here is CASRSTGEATNYGYTF. As DNA, the CDR3 is TGTGCCAGCAGGTCCACGGGAGAGGCCACTAACTATGGCTACACCTTC.

This chain connects TRBV28 to TRBJ2-1; TRBD1 matches at 7 bases. V dropped 6 bases and J dropped 5; count of bases not matched to a gene: 10. There are 15 residues in the CDR3. Looked up from germline, CDR1 is MDHEN and CDR2 is SYDVKM. The CDR3 bases are TGTGCCAGCAGCCCTTGGGGACAGATGAACAATGAGCAGTTCTTC. This sequence encodes CASSPWGQMNNEQFF.

As DNA, the CDR3 is TGCAGCGTTGTGACAGGGGCGAACACTGAAGCTTTCTTT. Amino acid sequence: CSVVTGANTEAFF. V and J are TRBV29-1 and TRBJ1-1, with 8 positions matching TRBD1. The V gene end was trimmed by 4 bases and the J gene end by 1 base; junction bases not matched to a gene: 2. This CDR3 contains 13 residues. CDR1 and CDR2 (germline): SQVTM, ANQGSEA.

This chain joins TRBV29-1 and TRBJ2-2; 7 bases fit TRBD1. The V segment lost 7 bases and the J segment 2 bases; nucleotides outside the gene matches: 7. The CDR3 totals 14 residues. Per germline, CDR1 SQVTM and CDR2 ANQGSEA. CDR3 protein: CSAGQLSNTGELFF. CDR3 nucleotide sequence: TGCAGCGCGGGACAGCTAAGCAACACCGGGGAGCTGTTTTTT.

The chain uses TRBV30 and TRBJ1-5, with 8 bases matching TRBD1. The germline CDR1 and CDR2 sequences are GTSNPN and SVGIG (reference sequence). J lost 5 bases, V lost 3 bases, and 0 bases had no gene match. This CDR3 is built from 12 residues. CDR3 bases: TGTGCCTGGAGGGGACAGGATCAGCCCCAGCATTTT. It codes for CAWRGQDQPQHF.

This chain joins TRBV19 and TRBJ2-1; 8 nucleotides line up with TRBD1. This CDR3 is built from 14 residues. Per the germline V gene, CDR1 is LNHDA and CDR2 is SQIVND (reference sequence). J gave up 8 bases and V 9 bases, and 12 bases lay outside the gene matches. The CDR3 loop reads CASRTGWFGDEQFF. DNA for the CDR3: TGTGCCAGCCGGACAGGGTGGTTCGGTGATGAGCAGTTCTTC.

This chain connects TRBV4-2 to TRBJ1-1; D possibly corresponds to TRBD1 (6 bases). Germline CDR1 LGHNA, CDR2 YNFKEQ. The CDR3 loop spans 13 amino acids. V was clipped by 2 bases and J by 6 bases, with 10 bases between them. The CDR3 loop is CASSQNRDPEAFF. CDR3 DNA: TGTGCCAGCAGCCAAAACAGGGACCCTGAAGCTTTCTTT.

This clone has a handful of counts. The gene calls are TRBV5-1 and TRBJ2-1, with a weak D call TRBD2 (5 bases). V was pared by 8 bases and J by 4 bases, with 7 bases between. There are 11 residues in the CDR3. The germline gives CDR1 SGHRS, CDR2 YFSETQ. The CDR3 region is CASREYNEQFF. The CDR3 DNA follows: TGCGCCAGTAGGGAGTACAATGAGCAGTTCTTC.

This chain links TRBV15 with TRBJ2-3, with D possibly TRBD1 on 6 matching bases. Trimming pared 1 base from V and 0 bases from J, leaving 17 bases between. The germline V gene has CDR1 LNHNV and CDR2 YYDKDF (reference sequence). CDR3 length equals 18 residues. CDR3 nucleotide sequence: TGTGCCACCAGCAGAGGCCGGAACAGGGTCAAAAGCACAGATACGCAGTATTTT. Amino acid sequence: CATSRGRNRVKSTDTQYF.

This clone was recorded a few times. V gene TRBV7-3 combines with J gene TRBJ1-1, with a possible D match to TRBD1 (6 bases). This CDR3 region has 14 residues. V was pared by 5 bases and J by 1 base, with 11 bases between. Looked up from germline, CDR1 is SGHTA and CDR2 is FQGTGA. CDR3 amino acids: CASSTGQPNTEAFF. The CDR3 region has the DNA TGTGCCAGCAGCACTGGACAGCCGAACACTGAAGCTTTCTTT.

The J gene is TRBJ1-6, the V gene TRBV6-5; a weak D match, TRBD1 (5 bases). This CDR3 region has 15 residues. From germline, CDR1 is MNHEY and CDR2 SVGAGI. V lost 1 base, J lost 9 bases, and 13 bases lay in between. CDR3 loop: CASSYWSGQGSPLHF. CDR3 nucleotides: TGTGCCAGCAGTTACTGGTCAGGGCAGGGTTCACCCCTCCACTTT.

This clone was counted between two and nine times. The chain has TRBV29-1 and TRBJ1-1; 11 nucleotides agree with TRBD1. Germline V CDR1 and CDR2: SQVTM, ANQGSEA. The V and J ends lost 6 bases and 11 bases, in that order; junction bases with no gene match: 14. This CDR3 spans 14 amino acids. CDR3 bases: TGCAGCGTGGGGGATCGGACAGGGGGCTTTGTGGCTTTCTTT. Translating it yields CSVGDRTGGFVAFF.

The table lists this clone with a few counts. J is TRBJ1-6 and V is TRBV29-1; 11 positions match TRBD1. The length of the CDR3 is 14 residues. Per germline, CDR1 SQVTM and CDR2 ANQGSEA. Trimming removed 6 bases from V and 7 bases from J; junction bases left unmatched: 5. The CDR3 DNA sequence: TGCAGCGTCGGACAGGGGGCGGCCAATTCACCCCTCCACTTT. Protein sequence: CSVGQGAANSPLHF.

This clone was picked up a small number of times. The chain is built from TRBV19 and TRBJ2-1; D unclear. Germline V lookup: CDR1 LNHDA, CDR2 SQIVND (reference sequence). The CDR3 sequence is 12 residues long. V lost 5 bases to trimming and J lost 6 bases, with 8 bases between them. The CDR3: CASSVQFNEQFF. Written as DNA, the CDR3 is TGTGCCAGTAGTGTTCAATTCAATGAGCAGTTCTTC.

This clone was detected a few times. The chain couples TRBV7-2 to TRBJ1-2, with unresolved D. This CDR3 is built from 14 residues. In germline, CDR1 is SGHTA, CDR2 FQGNSA. Trimming pared 5 bases from V and 5 bases from J, leaving 15 bases between. The CDR3 here is CASSPPLIQYGYTF. The CDR3 coding sequence is TGTGCCAGCAGCCCACCCTTGATCCAGTATGGCTACACCTTC.

This clone was seen a few times. The chain carries TRBV25-1 and TRBJ2-5; D may be TRBD1 (5 bases). V was shortened by 3 bases and J by 5 bases, with 16 bases between the two germline ends. Germline assignment: CDR1 MGHDK and CDR2 SYGVNS. The length of the CDR3 is 15 residues. CDR3 sequence reads: CASSDARRGGETQYF. Written as DNA, the CDR3 is TGTGCCAGCAGTGATGCGCGAAGGGGTGGGGAGACCCAGTACTTC.

This rearrangement joins TRBV9 to TRBJ1-4; the D is unclear. The germline V gene encodes CDR1 SGDLS and CDR2 YYNGEE. Deletions cut 0 bases from V and 7 bases from J, with 13 bases between. CDR3 length: 15 amino acids. The CDR3 here is CASSVAARGGEKLFF. Written as DNA, the CDR3 is TGTGCCAGCAGCGTAGCAGCCAGAGGCGGTGAAAAACTGTTTTTT. Supplemented by reference TRBV9 and TRBJ1-4, the full variable domain reads DSGVTQTPKHLITATGQRVTLRCSPRSGDLSVYWYQQSLDQGLQFLIQYYNGEERAKGNILERFSAQQFPDLHSELNLSSLELGDSALYFCASSVAARGGEKLFFGSGTQLSVL.

This clone was picked up a small number of times. The chain combines TRBV9 with TRBJ1-2; the D gene is possibly TRBD1 (5 bases). V dropped 3 bases and J dropped 0 bases, with 6 bases sitting between them. Looked up from germline, CDR1 is SGDLS and CDR2 is YYNGEE. The length of the CDR3 is 13 residues. CDR3 DNA: TGTGCCAGCAGCGAGGGGACTAACTATGGCTACACCTTC. Its protein is CASSEGTNYGYTF.

This clone has more than one count but fewer than ten. The genes are TRBV19 and TRBJ1-1; TRBD1 agrees at 8 bases. V lost 7 bases, J lost 1 base, and 5 bases stayed unmatched. Germline V CDR1 and CDR2: LNHDA, SQIVND (reference sequence). This CDR3 has 14 residues. This chain's CDR3 is CASKRQGPNTEAFF. CDR3 bases: TGTGCCAGTAAGCGACAGGGGCCGAACACTGAAGCTTTCTTT.

The chain combines TRBV7-2 with TRBJ1-5; weak D call: TRBD1 (5 bases). The V and J ends lost 5 bases and 2 bases respectively, with 13 bases between them. Germline CDR1 SGHTA, CDR2 FQGNSA. This CDR3 is built from 15 residues. CDR3 loop: CASSPGVRGNQPQHF. In nucleotides, the CDR3 is TGTGCCAGCAGCCCGGGGGTCCGGGGCAATCAGCCCCAGCATTTT. Together with reference TRBV7-2 and TRBJ1-5, the CDR3 gives the full variable domain: GAGVSQSPSNKVTEKGKDVELRCDPISGHTALYWYRQSLGQGLEFLIYFQGNSAPDKSGLPSDRFSAERTGGSVSTLTIQRTQQEDSAVYLCASSPGVRGNQPQHFGDGTRLSIL.

This chain links TRBV5-1 with TRBJ2-5, with a possible D match to TRBD2 (5 bases). V was shortened by 4 bases and J by 5 bases, with 15 bases between the two germline ends. The CDR3 length is 14 residues. CDR1 and CDR2 (germline): SGHRS, YFSETQ. The CDR3 spells CASSPGIPTETQYF. Here the CDR3 DNA reads TGCGCCAGCAGCCCCGGGATCCCGACGGAGACCCAGTACTTC.

In its sample, this clone was seen a few times. The gene calls are TRBV25-1 and TRBJ1-5; possibly TRBD1 for D (6 bases). Trimming removed 6 bases at V and 2 bases at J, with 14 bases between. Germline CDR1 reads MGHDK; CDR2 reads SYGVNS. This CDR3 has 15 amino acids. The CDR3 coding sequence is TGTGCCAGCAGCGCAGGGGTTTGGGGCAATCAGCCCCAGCATTTT. This gives the protein CASSAGVWGNQPQHF.

This clone has more than one count but fewer than ten. The chain employs TRBV11-3 and TRBJ2-3, with TRBD1 matching 8 bases. CDR1 SGHNT and CDR2 YENEEA come from the germline V gene. J gave up 4 bases and V 5 bases, and 5 bases lay outside the gene matches. CDR3 size: 14 residues. CDR3 loop: CASSKRQGPDTQYF. CDR3 DNA sequence: TGTGCCAGCAGCAAACGACAGGGGCCAGATACGCAGTATTTT. The whole variable domain, filled in from reference TRBV11-3 and TRBJ2-3, reads EAGVVQSPRYKIIEKKQPVAFWCNPISGHNTLYWYLQNLGQGPELLIRYENEEAVDDSQLPKDRFSAERLKGVDSTLKIQPAELGDSAVYLCASSKRQGPDTQYFGPGTRLTVL.

This clone was observed a handful of times. The rearrangement uses TRBV2 and TRBJ1-5, with D possibly being TRBD1 (6 bases). CDR1 SNHLY and CDR2 FYNNEI come from the germline V gene. Between the trimmed V and J ends, which lost 9 bases and 1 base, there was a span of 7 bases. The CDR3 sequence is 12 residues long. The chain's CDR3 is CASTGSNQPQHF. The DNA for the CDR3 is TGTGCCAGTACAGGGAGCAATCAGCCCCAGCATTTT.

This clone has only a few counts. The chain employs TRBV9 and TRBJ2-2; D uncertain. V gave up 0 bases and J gave up 2 bases, with 5 bases separating them. The CDR3 extends over 14 amino acids. Germline CDR1 is SGDLS and CDR2 is YYNGEE. CDR3 in amino acids: CASSVAYNTGELFF. In nucleotides, the CDR3 is TGTGCCAGCAGCGTAGCTTATAACACCGGGGAGCTGTTTTTT.